This T cell receptor beta chain was retrieved from a study of monozygotic twins with inflammatory bowel disease. CDR3 length: 14 amino acids. Germline loops: CDR1 MDHEN, CDR2 SYDVKM. TCRdb reworked the 5' RACE reads into one entry per CDR3 protein, no DNA. Its clone listing holds about 420,000 distinct CDR3 sequences. This chain joins TRBV28 and TRBJ2-2; the TCRdb D gene call, TRBD2, has no DNA to confirm it. Specimen: blood. This TCR was sampled from a human donor with ulcerative colitis or Crohn's disease, or a healthy co-twin of an affected twin (not recorded which). The CDR3 region is CASTPSGGTGELFF.